This entry lists 29 T cell receptor beta chains sequenced from one sample in a study of vaccination and CD4 T cells after COVID-19. Noted time point: late sampling 161 to 241 days after vaccination in a few convalescent patients. One entry per CDR3 protein, called by TCRdb with MiXCR from the PCR reads. The table has about 40,000 distinct CDR3 sequences, around 39% seen once. The sequenced sample was CD4+ T cells from blood, obtained about 7 months after SARS-CoV-2 vaccination. These receptors were obtained from a human donor who had recovered from COVID-19.

This clonotype was picked up a small number of times. The genes are TRBV27 and TRBJ2-2; no clear D gene. Germline assignment: CDR1 MNHEY and CDR2 SMNVEV (reference sequence). The CDR3 totals 13 residues. V lost 2 bases and J lost 7, with 8 bases in between. The DNA of the CDR3 is TGTGCCAGCAGTTTACGGCAGCACGGGGAGCTGTTTTTT. Its translation is CASSLRQHGELFF.

The chain is built from TRBV20-1 and TRBJ2-7; 9 bases are a match to TRBD2. The trim removed 7 bases at V and 1 base at J, leaving 8 bases unmatched. Germline CDR1 is DFQATT and CDR2 is SNEGSKA (reference sequence). This CDR3 comprises 14 residues. CDR3 nucleotide sequence: TGCAGTGTAAGAGGTCTAGCGGGGTCCTACGAGCAGTACTTC. Encoded protein: CSVRGLAGSYEQYF.

A few counts support this clonotype. This chain connects TRBV6-5 to TRBJ2-4, with D possibly called TRBD1 or TRBD2 (6 bases each). The germline gives CDR1 MNHEY, CDR2 SVGAGI. V dropped 2 bases and J dropped 8 bases, with 7 bases sitting between them. The CDR3 covers 12 residues. CDR3 loop: CASSYRGDIQYF. The DNA of the CDR3 is TGTGCCAGCAGTTACAGGGGGGACATTCAGTACTTC.

Only a few counts were recorded for this clonotype. This chain connects TRBV28 to TRBJ1-2, with a tentative D call TRBD1 (6 bases). The CDR3 spans 14 residues. The germline V gene encodes CDR1 MDHEN and CDR2 SYDVKM. V lost 7 bases and J 5 bases, leaving 17 bases between the germline ends. CDR3 DNA: TGTGCCAGCAAACAGGGAGGCCCTGGATATGGCTACACCTTC. It translates to CASKQGGPGYGYTF.

This chain links TRBV20-1 with TRBJ1-5; maybe TRBD1 (6 bases). V was shortened by 1 base and J by 7 bases, with 17 bases between the two germline ends. Germline V lookup: CDR1 DFQATT, CDR2 SNEGSKA (reference sequence). The CDR3 loop spans 15 amino acids. CDR3 nucleotide sequence: TGCAGTGCTAGAGTTGCAGGGGTATTAGAACAGCCCCAGCATTTT. Translating gives CSARVAGVLEQPQHF.

This clonotype was recorded a few times. The V call is TRBV6-1, the J call TRBJ2-2; perhaps TRBD2 as D (5 bases). The V end was cut by 7 bases, the J end by 9 bases, with 27 bases between. CDR1 MNHNS and CDR2 SASEGT come from the germline V gene. The CDR3 covers 17 residues. The CDR3 DNA reads TGTGCCAGCACCTACGCCAGTGTTGAGGGTAGTGTCTGGGAGCTGTTTTTT. This codes for CASTYASVEGSVWELFF.

In its sample, this clonotype was seen a few times. The V gene is TRBV7-9, the J gene TRBJ2-5; D is ambiguous. The ends were cut back, 2 bases at V and 5 bases at J, with 9 bases in the middle. CDR1 is SEHNR, CDR2 FQNEAQ, per germline (reference sequence). The CDR3 covers 13 residues. CDR3 loop: CASSLTFGETQYF. CDR3 sequence (DNA): TGTGCCAGCAGCTTAACGTTCGGGGAGACCCAGTACTTC.

The gene calls are TRBV7-9 and TRBJ2-1; 8 positions agree with TRBD2. Germline assignment: CDR1 SEHNR and CDR2 FQNEAQ (reference sequence). This CDR3 is 15 amino acids long. J was trimmed by 5 bases and V by 5 bases; bases with no gene match: 8. The CDR3 loop reads CASSPGGTRNNEQFF. The CDR3 DNA sequence: TGTGCCAGCAGCCCGGGGGGGACTCGCAACAATGAGCAGTTCTTC.

The chain is built from TRBV10-3 and TRBJ2-1, with 12 bases aligning to TRBD2. The V gene's germline CDR1 is ENHRY and CDR2 SYGVKD. V trimming: 5 bases; J trimming: 0 bases; junction bases outside the gene matches: 5. The CDR3 has 17 residues. The CDR3 spells CAISKTTSGSSYNEQFF. DNA for the CDR3: TGTGCCATCAGTAAAACGACTAGCGGGAGCTCCTACAATGAGCAGTTCTTC.

In its sample, this clonotype was seen a few times. This chain joins TRBV7-9 and TRBJ2-3; TRBD1 or TRBD2 may be the D gene (5 bases each). This CDR3 is 14 amino acids long. Germline V gene lookup returns CDR1 SEHNR and CDR2 FQNEAQ (reference sequence). The germline V and J ends were trimmed by 4 bases and 5 bases, with 13 bases remaining between them. The CDR3 sequence: CASSWGSDGDTQYF. The CDR3 DNA sequence: TGTGCCAGCAGCTGGGGGAGCGATGGAGATACGCAGTATTTT.

Points on this clonotype: A junction end diverges from the germline sequence, so it may reflect a read error. CDR3: CASSLVSGRALHF. Here the CDR3 DNA reads TGTGCCAGCAGCTTAGTAAGCGGGAGGGCCTTACACTTC. The rearrangement links TRBV11-3 to TRBJ2-7, with 10 bases identical to TRBD2. The CDR3 length is 13 residues. From germline, CDR1 is SGHNT and CDR2 YENEEA.

This clonotype was picked up a small number of times. This rearrangement joins TRBV19 to TRBJ1-2; possibly TRBD1 for D (5 bases). The V end was cut by 3 bases, the J end by 6 bases, with 8 bases between. In germline, CDR1 is LNHDA, CDR2 SQIVND (reference sequence). There are 12 residues in the CDR3. CDR3 sequence: CASSIRAHGYTF. The CDR3 coding sequence is TGTGCCAGTAGTATCAGGGCACATGGCTACACCTTC.

This clonotype was picked up one time. The chain links TRBV6-2 or TRBV6-3 to TRBJ1-2, with TRBD1 matching 7 bases. Germline-derived CDR1 and CDR2 are MNHEY and SVGEGT. V shed 6 bases and J 0 bases; nucleotides not matched to a gene: 7. The CDR3 covers 15 residues. The DNA for the CDR3 is TGTGCCAGCAGCTGGGGACAGACGACTAACTATGGCTACACCTTC. It specifies CASSWGQTTNYGYTF.

The V and J genes are TRBV2 and TRBJ1-5, with D possibly TRBD1 on 5 matching bases. The CDR3 consists of 14 residues. The germline gives CDR1 SNHLY, CDR2 FYNNEI. Trimming cost V 1 base and J 3 bases, with 7 bases left between them. The CDR3 DNA follows: TGTGCCAGCAGTGAAGGGGGGGTCAATCAGCCCCAGCATTTT. This translates into CASSEGGVNQPQHF.

This clonotype was seen a few times. V is TRBV27 and J is TRBJ1-1; D remains ambiguous. CDR1 is MNHEY, CDR2 SMNVEV, per germline (reference sequence). Trimming pared 3 bases from V and 1 base from J, leaving 6 bases between. This CDR3 comprises 13 residues. CDR3 sequence: CASSFFPNTEAFF. The CDR3 region has the DNA TGTGCCAGCAGTTTTTTTCCGAACACTGAAGCTTTCTTT.

The chain has TRBV21-1 and TRBJ2-7. TRBV21-1 corresponds to a pseudogene. This CDR3 has 16 amino acids. In DNA, the CDR3 is TGTGCCAGCAGCCTCCGACCTGGACGGTACTACTACGAGCAGTACTTC. Translating it yields CASSLRPGRYYYEQYF.

V is TRBV28 and J is TRBJ2-2; D is uncertain. Germline V gives CDR1 MDHEN, CDR2 SYDVKM. This CDR3 is 12 amino acids long. V was shortened by 5 bases and J by 5 bases, with 6 bases between the two germline ends. The CDR3 coding sequence is TGTGCCAGCAGTCCAACTACCGGGGAGCTGTTTTTT. It translates to CASSPTTGELFF.

V is TRBV19 and J is TRBJ2-2; 7 bases line up with TRBD1. Germline V gene data show CDR1 as LNHDA and CDR2 as SQIVND (reference sequence). The trim removed 7 bases at V and 4 bases at J, leaving 9 bases unmatched. The CDR3 runs 15 residues. The CDR3: CASIDRQGLTGELFF. In DNA form, the CDR3 reads TGTGCCAGTATTGATAGACAGGGCCTCACCGGGGAGCTGTTTTTT.

DNA for the CDR3: TGCGCCAGCAGTCTTGCTGGGACAGGGTACGATACGCAGTATTTT. This gives the protein CASSLAGTGYDTQYF. This chain uses TRBV10-2 with TRBJ2-3; 9 nucleotides agree with TRBD1. The CDR3 is 15 residues long. Germline V lookup: CDR1 WSHSY, CDR2 SAAADI. V was pared by 5 bases and J by 6 bases, with 9 bases of the junction left unmatched.

A remark on this clonotype: Given the absence of the conserved phenylalanine or tryptophan at the CDR3 end, a read error is likely. The chain combines TRBV6-2 or TRBV6-3 with TRBJ2-1; 7 positions agree with TRBD1. The V segment lost 6 bases and the J segment 0 bases; nucleotides outside the gene matches: 8. This CDR3 has 16 residues. The germline V gene has CDR1 MNHEY and CDR2 SVGEGT. DNA of the CDR3: TGTGCCAGCAGGAACCAGGGGGATAGCTCCTACAATGAGCAGTTCCTC. It encodes CASRNQGDSSYNEQFL.

The chain couples TRBV6-1 to TRBJ2-7, with a weak D call TRBD1 (5 bases). CDR1 is MNHNS and CDR2 is SASEGT in the germline V gene. The CDR3 loop spans 18 amino acids. Trimming left V 5 bases short and J 3 bases short, with 26 bases between. CDR3 DNA sequence: TGTGCCAGCAGTCCGCAGGGCTTCTTGGGAAACTCGCACTACGAGCAGTACTTC. Its translation: CASSPQGFLGNSHYEQYF.

The chain combines TRBV28 with TRBJ2-5; 10 bases are shared with TRBD2. Germline CDR1 reads MDHEN; CDR2 reads SYDVKM. There are 17 residues in the CDR3. The J segment lost 2 bases and the V segment lost 4 bases, leaving 10 bases of the junction unmatched. This chain's CDR3 is CASSSLFERGGQETQYF. The CDR3 DNA follows: TGTGCCAGCAGTTCCCTTTTTGAGCGGGGGGGTCAAGAGACCCAGTACTTC.

V is TRBV6-1 and J is TRBJ2-5; no firm D call. The V and J ends lost 8 bases and 2 bases respectively, with 15 bases between them. Germline CDR1 is MNHNS and CDR2 is SASEGT. The CDR3 is 14 amino acids. CDR3 DNA: TGTGCCAGCGGCCTGGGTAGGATACAAGAGACCCAGTACTTC. It is translated as CASGLGRIQETQYF.

V and J are TRBV12-3 or TRBV12-4 and TRBJ1-2, with D tentatively TRBD1 (6 bases). The CDR3 contains 13 residues. V was trimmed by 1 base and J by 6 bases, leaving 9 bases between them. In nucleotides, the CDR3 is TGTGCCAGCAGTTTAGGAGGGGGAGATGGCTACACCTTC. Translated: CASSLGGGDGYTF.

A few counts support this clonotype. This CDR3 reads CASRGQGTYEQYF. CDR3 in DNA: TGTGCCAGCCGGGGACAGGGAACCTACGAGCAGTACTTC. The V call is TRBV6-1, the J call TRBJ2-7; 9 nucleotides align to TRBD1. Germline CDR1 is MNHNS and CDR2 is SASEGT. The ends lost 8 bases at V and 2 bases at J; junction bases unmatched: 4. The CDR3 runs 13 residues.

The chain employs TRBV7-9 and TRBJ2-2, with D unresolved. This CDR3 region has 12 residues. Trimming left V 11 bases short and J 6 bases short, with 13 bases between. Germline assignment: CDR1 SEHNR and CDR2 FQNEAQ (reference sequence). Here the CDR3 reads CASCPDAGELFF. The CDR3 DNA sequence: TGTGCCTCGTGCCCGGATGCCGGGGAGCTGTTTTTT.

Only a few counts were recorded for this clonotype. V usage is TRBV19 and J usage is TRBJ1-5; D ambiguous. Deletions cut 3 bases from V and 2 bases from J, with 11 bases between. The CDR3 contains 15 residues. Per the germline V gene, CDR1 is LNHDA and CDR2 is SQIVND (reference sequence). CDR3 sequence (DNA): TGTGCCAGTAGTATTGAGACGGATCGCAATCAGCCCCAGCATTTT. Translated, it gives CASSIETDRNQPQHF.

The rearrangement uses TRBV20-1 and TRBJ2-1; TRBD2 matches 7 bases. The CDR3 length is 15 residues. From germline, CDR1 is DFQATT and CDR2 SNEGSKA (reference sequence). Trimming at V came to 3 bases and at J to 1 base, leaving 6 bases not matched to a gene. The CDR3 loop reads CSASSREDSYNEQFF. The CDR3 DNA is TGCAGTGCTAGTTCTCGGGAGGATTCCTACAATGAGCAGTTCTTC.

The chain recombines TRBV20-1 with TRBJ2-7; unclear D gene. The CDR3 runs to 12 residues. V dropped 3 bases and J dropped 6 bases, with 12 bases sitting between them. Per the germline V gene, CDR1 is DFQATT and CDR2 is SNEGSKA (reference sequence). CDR3 sequence reads: CSASPLVAEQYF. The CDR3, as DNA: TGCAGTGCTAGTCCGCTAGTAGCCGAGCAGTACTTC.